This TCR beta chain was sequenced in a study of T cells and Merkel cell carcinoma outcomes. The CDR3 consists of 15 residues. V lost 1 base and J 2 bases, leaving 10 bases between the germline ends. Germline V CDR1 and CDR2: SGHTA, FQGNSA. Produced via immunoSEQ multiplex PCR; TCRdb's table is partial and in-frame only. The repertoire includes 11,000 to 15,000 clones, roughly 90% of them detected once, and 2% sits in the top ten. Sequencing was done on a sample of tumor tissue from Merkel cell carcinoma. The clonotype originates from a human donor with Merkel cell carcinoma. The chain carries TRBV7-2 and TRBJ2-3; either TRBD1 or TRBD2 may supply D (5 bases each). Here the CDR3 reads CASSLGWDPTDTQYF. The CDR3 bases are TGTGCCAGCAGCTTAGGCTGGGACCCCACAGATACGCAGTATTTT.